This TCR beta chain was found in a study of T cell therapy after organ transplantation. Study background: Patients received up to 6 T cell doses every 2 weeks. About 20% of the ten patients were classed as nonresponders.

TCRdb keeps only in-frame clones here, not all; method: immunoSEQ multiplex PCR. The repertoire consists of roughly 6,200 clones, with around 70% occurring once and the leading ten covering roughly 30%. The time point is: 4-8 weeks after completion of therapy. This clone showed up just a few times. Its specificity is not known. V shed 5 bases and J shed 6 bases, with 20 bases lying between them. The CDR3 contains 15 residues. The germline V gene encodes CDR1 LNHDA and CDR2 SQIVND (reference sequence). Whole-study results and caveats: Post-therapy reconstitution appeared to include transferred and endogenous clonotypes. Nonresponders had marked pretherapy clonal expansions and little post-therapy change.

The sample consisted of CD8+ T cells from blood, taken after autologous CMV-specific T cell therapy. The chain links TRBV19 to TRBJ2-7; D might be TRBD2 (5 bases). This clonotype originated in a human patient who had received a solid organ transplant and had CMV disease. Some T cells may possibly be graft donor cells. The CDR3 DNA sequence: TGTGCCAGTAGTCCCTACGTAGCGAAATCTGGCGAGCAGTACTTC. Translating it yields CASSPYVAKSGEQYF.